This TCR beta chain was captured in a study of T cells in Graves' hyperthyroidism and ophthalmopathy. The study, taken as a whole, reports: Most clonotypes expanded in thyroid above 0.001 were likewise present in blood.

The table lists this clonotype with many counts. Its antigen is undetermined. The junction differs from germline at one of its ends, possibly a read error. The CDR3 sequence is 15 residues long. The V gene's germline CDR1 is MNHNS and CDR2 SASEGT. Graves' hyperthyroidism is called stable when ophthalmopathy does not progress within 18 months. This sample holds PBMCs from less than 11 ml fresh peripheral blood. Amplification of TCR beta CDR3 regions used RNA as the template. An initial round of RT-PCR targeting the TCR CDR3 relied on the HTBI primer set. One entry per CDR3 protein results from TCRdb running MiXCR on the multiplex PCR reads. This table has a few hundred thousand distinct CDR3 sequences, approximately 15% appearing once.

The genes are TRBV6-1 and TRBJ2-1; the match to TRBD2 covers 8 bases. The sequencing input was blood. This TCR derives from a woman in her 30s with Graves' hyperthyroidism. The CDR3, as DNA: TGTGCCAGCAGCGAAGCGGGAGAAGGCTACAATGAGCAGTTCTTC. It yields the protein CASSEAGEGYNEQFF.